The source of this T cell receptor beta chain is a study of human T cells and chemical hapten exposure. Study as a whole: DPC 0.01% went on the upper back by patch test, with reading at 6 days. Diagnoses of alopecia areata, totalis or universalis occurred in mostly female patients. Whole-study results and caveats: Compared to controls, expanded TCRs made significantly more large clusters of similar CDR3s.

TCRdb reprocessed the RACE reads with MiXCR, giving one entry per CDR3 protein. Here the sample spans about 84,000 distinct CDR3 sequences, 10% to 11% being singletons. Time point here: patch test 3, about 24 weeks after DPC sensitization. As to treatment: therapeutic diphenylcyclopropenone sensitization with weekly scalp DPC. Suited to DPC and affected by alopecia, the donors ranged from 18 to 70 years old. The table lists this clonotype with a few counts. Its target is not known. This clonotype was obtained from a woman between 50 and 59 years old with alopecia areata. Some clones in this sample may be carry-over from other donors' samples. Source: whole blood, taken in connection with sensitization to the hapten diphenylcyclopropenone (DPC).

The CDR3 spells CSARLAVAKNIQYF. CDR3 in DNA: TGCAGCGCCCGACTAGCGGTGGCCAAAAACATTCAGTACTTC. This chain joins TRBV29-1 and TRBJ2-4; 9 nucleotides line up with TRBD2. The CDR3 contains 14 residues. After removal of 7 bases from V and 1 base from J, the junction contained 5 bases not matched to a gene. From germline, CDR1 is SQVTM and CDR2 ANQGSEA.